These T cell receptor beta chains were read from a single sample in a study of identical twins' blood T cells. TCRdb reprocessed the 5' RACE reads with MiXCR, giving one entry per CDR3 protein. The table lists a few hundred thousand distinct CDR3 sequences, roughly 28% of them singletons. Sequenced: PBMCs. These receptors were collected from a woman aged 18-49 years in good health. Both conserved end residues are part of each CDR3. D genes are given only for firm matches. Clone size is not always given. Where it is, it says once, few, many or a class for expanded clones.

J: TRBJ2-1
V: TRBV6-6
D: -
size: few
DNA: TGTGCCAGCAGTTACTCGGCCGGATTATCCAACAATGAGCAGTTCTTC
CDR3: CASSYSAGLSNNEQFF

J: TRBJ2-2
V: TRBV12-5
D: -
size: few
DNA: TGTGCTAGTGTCCCCGAAACCGGGGAGCTGTTTTTT
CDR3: CASVPETGELFF

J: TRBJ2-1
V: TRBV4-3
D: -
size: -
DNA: TGCGCCGGCAGCCAATTGGGAGATGAGCAGTTCTTC
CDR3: CAGSQLGDEQFF

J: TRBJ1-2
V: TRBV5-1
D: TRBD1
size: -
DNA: TGCGCCAGCAGCCCGCTTCCGCAGGGGGTAGACTATGGCTACACCTTC
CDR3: CASSPLPQGVDYGYTF

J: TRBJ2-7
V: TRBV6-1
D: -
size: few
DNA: TGTGCCAGCAGTGTTAGCGGTTCCTCCTACGAGCAGTACTTC
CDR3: CASSVSGSSYEQYF

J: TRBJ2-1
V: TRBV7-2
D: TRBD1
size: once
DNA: TGTGCCAGCAGACAGACAGGGGGCAATGAGCAGTTCTTC
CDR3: CASRQTGGNEQFF

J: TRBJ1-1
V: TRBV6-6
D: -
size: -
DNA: TGTGCCAGCAGTTTTAACGGAGAAGTCGCCCGACAGGCTTTCTTT
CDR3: CASSFNGEVARQAFF

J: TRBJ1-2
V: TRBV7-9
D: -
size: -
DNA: TGTGCCAGCAGCTACGTCGGATCTTGGGGCTACACCTTC
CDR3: CASSYVGSWGYTF

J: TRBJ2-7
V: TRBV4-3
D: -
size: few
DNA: TGCGCCAGCAGTCGCTCGGTGACTGACTACGAGCAGTACTTC
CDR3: CASSRSVTDYEQYF

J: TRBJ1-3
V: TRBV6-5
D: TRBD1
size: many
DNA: TGTGCCAGCAGTTACTCCAGGGACAGAGGAAACACCATATATTTT
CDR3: CASSYSRDRGNTIYF

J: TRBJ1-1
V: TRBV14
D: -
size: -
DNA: TGTGCCAGCAGCCCCGCCGGCAGGTCGAACACTGAAGCTTTCTTT
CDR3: CASSPAGRSNTEAFF

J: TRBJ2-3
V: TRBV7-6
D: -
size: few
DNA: TGTGCCAGCAGCTTCCCAACTAGCACAGATACGCAGTATTTT
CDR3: CASSFPTSTDTQYF

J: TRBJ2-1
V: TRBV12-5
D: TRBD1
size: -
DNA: TGTGCTAGTGGTTTGGCAAAATCGGGACAGGGTACCAATGAGCAGTTCTTC
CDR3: CASGLAKSGQGTNEQFF

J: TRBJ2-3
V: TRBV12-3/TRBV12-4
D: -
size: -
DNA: TGTGCCAGCAGCCCAAGGGGTCGGGGGGCCAGCCCAGATACGCAGTATTTT
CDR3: CASSPRGRGASPDTQYF

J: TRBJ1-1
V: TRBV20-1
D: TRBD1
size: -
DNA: TGCAGTGCTAGAAGGCACAGGGGAGTGGCGACTGAAGCTTCCTTT
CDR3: CSARRHRGVATEASF

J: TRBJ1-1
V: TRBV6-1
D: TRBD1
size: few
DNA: TGTGCCAGCAGTGAAAGGACAGGGCCCACTGAAGCTTTCTTT
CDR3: CASSERTGPTEAFF

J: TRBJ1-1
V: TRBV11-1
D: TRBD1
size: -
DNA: TGTGCCAGCAGCTTCGCAGGGGGTAACACTGAAGCTTTCTTT
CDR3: CASSFAGGNTEAFF

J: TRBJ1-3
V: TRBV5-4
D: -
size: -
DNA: TGTGCCAGCAGCTTAGGGACGGTGAGCTCTGGAAACACCATATATTTT
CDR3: CASSLGTVSSGNTIYF

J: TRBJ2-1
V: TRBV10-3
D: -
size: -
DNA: TGTGCCATCAGTGAGTCACTAGATAATGAGCAGTTCTTC
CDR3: CAISESLDNEQFF

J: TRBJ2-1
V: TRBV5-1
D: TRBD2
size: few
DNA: TGCGCCAGCAACTTGATGCTAGCGGGGGACAATGAGCAGTTCTTC
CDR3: CASNLMLAGDNEQFF

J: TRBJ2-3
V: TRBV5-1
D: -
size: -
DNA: TGCGCCAGCAGCTTCCCTAGCGTAACAGATACGCAGTATTTT
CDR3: CASSFPSVTDTQYF

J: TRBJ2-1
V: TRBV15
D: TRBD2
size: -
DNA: TGTGCCACCAGCAGACCTTTAGCGGGAGGCCTTGAGCAGTTCTTC
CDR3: CATSRPLAGGLEQFF

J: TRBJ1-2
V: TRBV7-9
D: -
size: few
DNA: TGTGCCAGCAGCCTTTCCGGTCTGAGTGGCTACACCTTC
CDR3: CASSLSGLSGYTF

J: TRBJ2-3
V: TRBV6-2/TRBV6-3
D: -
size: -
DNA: TGTGCCAGCAGTTATATCGGAGCTTCTTACGCAGATACGCAGTATTTT
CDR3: CASSYIGASYADTQYF

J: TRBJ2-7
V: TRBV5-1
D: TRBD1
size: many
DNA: TGCGCCAGCAGCTCTTACAGGGGATTCGAGCAGTACTTC
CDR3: CASSSYRGFEQYF

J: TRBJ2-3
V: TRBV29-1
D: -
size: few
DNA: TGCAGCGTCACGGGACTGAAGGGGGTGGCAGATACGCAGTATTTT
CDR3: CSVTGLKGVADTQYF

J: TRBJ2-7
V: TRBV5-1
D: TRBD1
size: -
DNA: TGCGCCAGCAGCAAGGACAGGGGTAGCGCCTACGAGCAGTACTTC
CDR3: CASSKDRGSAYEQYF

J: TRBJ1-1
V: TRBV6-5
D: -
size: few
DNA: TGTGCCAGCAGTTACTCGAACCTGGCTAACACTGAAGCTTTCTTT
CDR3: CASSYSNLANTEAFF

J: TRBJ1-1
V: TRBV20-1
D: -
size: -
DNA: TGCAGTGCCCAGGGGCCCTTCACAGGGAACACTGAAGCTTTCTTT
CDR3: CSAQGPFTGNTEAFF

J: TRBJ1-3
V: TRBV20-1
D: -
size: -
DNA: TGCAGTGCTAGAGATCGGTCTGGGGGGACTGGAAACACCATATATTTT
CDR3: CSARDRSGGTGNTIYF

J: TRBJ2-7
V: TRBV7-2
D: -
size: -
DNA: TGTGCCAGCAGCTTAGGCCCGGGTAGCACCTACGAGCAGTACTTC
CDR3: CASSLGPGSTYEQYF

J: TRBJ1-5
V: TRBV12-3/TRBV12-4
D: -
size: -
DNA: TGTGCCAGCAGTTTTGAATTTAACAGCAATCAGCCCCAGCATTTT
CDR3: CASSFEFNSNQPQHF

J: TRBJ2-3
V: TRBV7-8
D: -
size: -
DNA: TGTGCCAGCAGCTCGTCTCGCGATACGCAGTATTTT
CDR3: CASSSSRDTQYF

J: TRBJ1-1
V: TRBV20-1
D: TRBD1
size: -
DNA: TGCAGTGCTAAGACAGGGTACAACACTGAAGCTTTCTTT
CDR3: CSAKTGYNTEAFF

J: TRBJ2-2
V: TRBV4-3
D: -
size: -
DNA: TGCGCCAGCAGCCAAGGGCAGGGGCCAAACACCGGGGAGCTGTTTTTT
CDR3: CASSQGQGPNTGELFF

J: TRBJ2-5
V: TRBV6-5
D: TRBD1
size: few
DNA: TGTGCCAGCAGTTACTGGGACAGGAGGGAGACCCAGTACTTC
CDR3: CASSYWDRRETQYF

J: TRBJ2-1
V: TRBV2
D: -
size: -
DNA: TGTGCCAGCAGTGAGGGTAACTTTCAGAGCTCCTACAATGAGCAGTTCTTC
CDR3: CASSEGNFQSSYNEQFF

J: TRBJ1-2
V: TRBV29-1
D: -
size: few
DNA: TGCAGCGTTGAGGGGATTTATGGCTACACCTTC
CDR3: CSVEGIYGYTF

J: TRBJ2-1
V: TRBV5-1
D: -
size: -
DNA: TGCGCCAGCAGCTCAAACGGACTATACAATGAGCAGTTCTTC
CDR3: CASSSNGLYNEQFF

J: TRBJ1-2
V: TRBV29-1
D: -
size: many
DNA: TGCAGCGTTGGGATAGGGCCAAGACTGGGCTACACCTTC
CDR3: CSVGIGPRLGYTF

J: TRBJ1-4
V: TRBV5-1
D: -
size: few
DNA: TGCGCCAGCAGGACTGAGGATGAAAAACTGTTTTTT
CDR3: CASRTEDEKLFF

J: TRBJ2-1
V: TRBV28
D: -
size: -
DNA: TGTGCCAGCAGTTTAGGAGGGAGCTTCGCCAATGAGCAGTTCTTC
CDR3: CASSLGGSFANEQFF

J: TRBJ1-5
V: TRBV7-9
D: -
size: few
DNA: TGTGCCAGCAGCTCCTCCGACAGGAATCAGCCCCAGCATTTT
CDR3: CASSSSDRNQPQHF

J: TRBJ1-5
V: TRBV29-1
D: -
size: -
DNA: TGCAGCGGCGGTGCCGGTAGCAATCAGCCCCAGCATTTT
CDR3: CSGGAGSNQPQHF

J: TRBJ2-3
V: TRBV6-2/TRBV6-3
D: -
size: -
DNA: TGTGCCAGCAAGGACCGCGGCGGAAGCACAGATACGCAGTATTTT
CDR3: CASKDRGGSTDTQYF

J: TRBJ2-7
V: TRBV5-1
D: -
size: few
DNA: TGCGCCAGCAGCCCCCCTCTGTCTATCGGCTACGAGCAGTACTTC
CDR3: CASSPPLSIGYEQYF

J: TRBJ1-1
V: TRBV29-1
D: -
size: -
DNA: TGCAGCGTTGCCCTCCAGCGAAACACTGAAGCTTTCTTT
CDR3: CSVALQRNTEAFF

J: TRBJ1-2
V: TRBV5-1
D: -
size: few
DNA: TGCGCCAGCAGCTTGACGTGGTCCCAAAACTATGGCTACACCTTC
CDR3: CASSLTWSQNYGYTF

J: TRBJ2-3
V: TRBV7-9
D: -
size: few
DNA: TGTGCCAGCAGCTCCCTACTTGGACAGCTATTTTCCACAGATACGCAGTATTTT
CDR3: CASSSLLGQLFSTDTQYF

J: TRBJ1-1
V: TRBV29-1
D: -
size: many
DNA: TGCAGCGTTGAAGCGGGCAGGGGAGGGAACACTGAAGCTTTCTTT
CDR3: CSVEAGRGGNTEAFF